Shown below are 22 T cell receptor beta chains from a single sample sequenced in a study of beta chain features in type 1 diabetes. Study results and caveats: TCRB CDR3s from Type 1 diabetes patients were moderately but significantly shorter in all four CD4+ subsets.

No antigen has been identified for these receptors. Sequenced material consisted of expressed TCRB transcripts (all of the isolated RNA was reverse transcribed). Assay used: immunoSEQ multiplex PCR; TCRdb lists only in-frame clones, some missing. The data show roughly 400,000 clones, with roughly 9.8% seen just once and 0.55% to 0.75% held by the top ten. Source material: central memory CD4+ T cells from blood. The receptors derive from a man aged 30-40 years with type 1 diabetes.

The chain carries TRBV15 and TRBJ2-7; D gene uncertain. The CDR3 contains 15 residues. Germline lookup yields CDR1 LNHNV and CDR2 YYDKDF (reference sequence). Trimming took 1 base from V and 1 from J, leaving 11 bases between them. CDR3 DNA: TGTGCCACCAGCAGAGGGGCGGACGGGTCCTACGAGCAGTACTTC. Protein sequence: CATSRGADGSYEQYF.

The chain combines TRBV5-4 with TRBJ2-7; 9 nucleotides align to TRBD2. The germline gives CDR1 SGHNT, CDR2 YYREEE (reference sequence). V trimming: 0 bases; J trimming: 4 bases; junction bases outside the gene matches: 5. The CDR3 spans 15 residues. CDR3 loop: CASSLGTSVAYEQYF. The CDR3, as DNA: TGTGCCAGCAGCTTGGGGACTAGCGTAGCGTACGAGCAGTACTTC.

The chain couples TRBV9 to TRBJ2-1; no clear D gene. CDR1 and CDR2 (germline): SGDLS, YYNGEE. The CDR3 runs 13 residues. Trimming left V 4 bases short and J 4 bases short, with 9 bases between. The DNA for the CDR3 is TGTGCCAGCAGCCGACCCGAATACAATGAGCAGTTCTTC. Residues: CASSRPEYNEQFF.

Only a few counts were recorded for this clone. V usage is TRBV7-6 and J usage is TRBJ2-7; D call uncertain. With 5 bases removed from V and 1 base from J, the gap between germline ends came to 12 bases. The germline gives CDR1 SGHVS, CDR2 FNYEAQ. The CDR3 spans 14 residues. The CDR3 is CASSPSAGSYEQYF. In DNA, the CDR3 is TGTGCCAGCAGCCCCTCGGCAGGTTCCTACGAGCAGTACTTC. Drawing the rest from reference TRBV7-6 and TRBJ2-7, the complete variable domain is GAGVSQSPRYKVTKRGQDVALRCDPISGHVSLYWYRQALGQGPEFLTYFNYEAQQDKSGLPNDRFSAERPEGSISTLTIQRTEQRDSAMYRCASSPSAGSYEQYFGPGTRLTVT.

This clone was found a few times. The J gene is TRBJ2-6, the V gene TRBV7-9; D is perhaps TRBD1 or TRBD2 (6 bases each). Germline V gene data show CDR1 as SEHNR and CDR2 as FQNEAQ (reference sequence). The CDR3 loop spans 16 amino acids. V lost 5 bases to trimming and J lost 2 bases, with 13 bases between them. CDR3 sequence (DNA): TGTGCCAGCAGCCGAGATCGGGGGCCTGGGGCCAACGTCCTGACTTTC. It is translated as CASSRDRGPGANVLTF.

This rearrangement joins TRBV5-4 to TRBJ2-3, with D perhaps matching TRBD2 (6 bases). Germline CDR1 reads SGHNT; CDR2 reads YYREEE (reference sequence). The CDR3 contains 16 residues. Trimming left V 0 bases short and J 0 bases short, with 11 bases between. The CDR3 loop is CASSLGLGTSTDTQYF. As DNA, the CDR3 is TGTGCCAGCAGCTTGGGGTTAGGGACTAGCACAGATACGCAGTATTTT.

This clone turned up a few times. The chain combines TRBV28 with TRBJ1-1; no reliable D call. The CDR3 sequence is 13 residues long. Trimming left V 5 bases short and J 5 bases short, with 12 bases between. Germline-derived CDR1 and CDR2 are MDHEN and SYDVKM. DNA for the CDR3: TGTGCCAGCAGTAGACCTATGGGAACTGAAGCTTTCTTT. Protein: CASSRPMGTEAFF. Together with reference TRBV28 and TRBJ1-1, the CDR3 gives the full variable domain: DVKVTQSSRYLVKRTGEKVFLECVQDMDHENMFWYRQDPGLGLRLIYFSYDVKMKEKGDIPEGYSVSREKKERFSLILESASTNQTSMYLCASSRPMGTEAFFGQGTRLTVV.

This clone was counted many times. The chain combines TRBV4-3 with TRBJ1-2, with D tentatively TRBD1 (6 bases). V gave up 1 base and J gave up 4 bases, with 13 bases separating them. The CDR3 is made up of 15 amino acids. Germline lookup yields CDR1 LGHNA and CDR2 YSLEER. CDR3 coding DNA: TGCGCCAGCAGCCAAGGGGAGGGGGTTGGCTATGGCTACACCTTC. It yields the protein CASSQGEGVGYGYTF.

This clone came up a few times. V is TRBV7-6 and J is TRBJ2-1; 9 bases map to TRBD2. This CDR3 is 16 amino acids long. V was pared by 5 bases and J by 7 bases, with 12 bases of the junction left unmatched. CDR1 is SGHVS and CDR2 is FNYEAQ in the germline V gene. The CDR3 sequence: CASSTLGLAGSNEQFF. The CDR3 DNA sequence: TGTGCCAGCAGCACCCTGGGGCTAGCGGGAAGTAATGAGCAGTTCTTC. Full variable domain (outside the CDR3, taken from reference TRBV7-6 and TRBJ2-1): GAGVSQSPRYKVTKRGQDVALRCDPISGHVSLYWYRQALGQGPEFLTYFNYEAQQDKSGLPNDRFSAERPEGSISTLTIQRTEQRDSAMYRCASSTLGLAGSNEQFFGPGTRLTVL.

This clone was seen more than once but under ten times. V is TRBV28 and J is TRBJ2-3, with D uncertain. The CDR3 spans 15 residues. The germline V and J ends were trimmed by 8 bases and 0 bases, with 15 bases remaining between them. Germline lookup yields CDR1 MDHEN and CDR2 SYDVKM. The CDR3 region is CASQDAETSTDTQYF. Here the CDR3 DNA reads TGTGCCAGCCAAGACGCGGAAACTAGCACAGATACGCAGTATTTT. The whole variable domain, filled in from reference TRBV28 and TRBJ2-3, reads DVKVTQSSRYLVKRTGEKVFLECVQDMDHENMFWYRQDPGLGLRLIYFSYDVKMKEKGDIPEGYSVSREKKERFSLILESASTNQTSMYLCASQDAETSTDTQYFGPGTRLTVL.

Comments on this clone: This probably arose from a read error, given a far larger clone one base away. The CDR3 region has the DNA TGTGCCAGCAGGGAGGAGACCCAGTACTTC. Amino acids: CASREETQYF. J is TRBJ2-5 and V is TRBV6-5; D gene ambiguous. This CDR3 has 10 amino acids. CDR1 and CDR2 from the germline V gene are MNHEY and SVGAGI. V dropped 6 bases and J dropped 5 bases, with 4 bases sitting between them.

This clone was recorded only once. The genes are TRBV4-2 and TRBJ2-2, with D possibly being TRBD2 (5 bases). V gave up 1 base and J gave up 4 bases, with 10 bases separating them. This CDR3 has 15 amino acids. The V gene's germline CDR1 is LGHNA and CDR2 YNFKEQ. CDR3: CASSQVGGGTGELFF. The CDR3 region has the DNA TGTGCCAGCAGCCAAGTGGGTGGAGGCACCGGGGAGCTGTTTTTT.

This clone was found a few times. Different DNA sequences within this sample yield the same CDR3. The chain is built from TRBV5-1 and TRBJ2-7; no clear D gene. CDR3 length: 14 amino acids. V shed 0 bases and J shed 0 bases, with 7 bases lying between them. Germline-derived CDR1 and CDR2 are SGHRS and YFSETQ. The CDR3 DNA reads TGCGCCAGCAGCTTGGCTAGTCCCTCCTACGAGCAGTACTTC. Residues: CASSLASPSYEQYF.

This chain links TRBV6-5 with TRBJ1-1, with TRBD1 identical over 9 bases. Germline V gene sequence: CDR1 MNHEY, CDR2 SVGAGI. Unmatched junction bases numbered 7, after V lost 8 bases and J lost 3 bases. The CDR3 has 14 residues. The CDR3 protein is CASGYRDRDTEAFF. CDR3 coding DNA: TGTGCCAGCGGGTATCGGGACAGGGACACTGAAGCTTTCTTT.

The chain combines TRBV5-6 with TRBJ2-3, with D perhaps assigned TRBD1 or TRBD2 (6 bases each). The length of the CDR3 is 14 residues. Germline CDR1 reads SGHDT; CDR2 reads YYEEEE. The germline V and J ends were trimmed by 0 bases and 4 bases, with 9 bases remaining between them. CDR3 sequence (DNA): TGTGCCAGCAGCTTGGAGGGGGGTTCAGATACGCAGTATTTT. It translates to CASSLEGGSDTQYF.

This clone has only a few counts. The chain recombines TRBV10-3 with TRBJ1-5, with D hard to call. V lost 4 bases and J 2 bases, leaving 9 bases between the germline ends. The germline V gene encodes CDR1 ENHRY and CDR2 SYGVKD. CDR3 size: 14 residues. CDR3 sequence reads: CAISGGVGNQPQHF. The CDR3 DNA is TGTGCCATCAGTGGGGGAGTGGGCAATCAGCCCCAGCATTTT.

The chain recombines TRBV5-1 with TRBJ2-7; a possible D gene is TRBD1 (5 bases). The CDR3 is 14 residues long. Germline CDR1 is SGHRS and CDR2 is YFSETQ. V lost 0 bases, J lost 2 bases, and 9 bases lay in between. This chain's CDR3 is CASSLGQWTYEQYF. The CDR3 DNA sequence: TGCGCCAGCAGCTTGGGACAGTGGACCTACGAGCAGTACTTC.

The rearrangement links TRBV5-1 to TRBJ1-1; 8 bases line up with TRBD1. J was trimmed by 3 bases and V by 4 bases; bases with no gene match: 8. Germline V gene sequence: CDR1 SGHRS, CDR2 YFSETQ. The CDR3 spans 15 residues. The CDR3 coding sequence is TGCGCCAGCAGCCCGCGGACAGGGAAAGACACTGAAGCTTTCTTT. Its protein is CASSPRTGKDTEAFF. Looking up the rest from reference TRBV5-1 and TRBJ1-1 gives the full variable domain: KAGVTQTPRYLIKTRGQQVTLSCSPISGHRSVSWYQQTPGQGLQFLFEYFSETQRNKGNFPGRFSGRQFSNSRSEMNVSTLELGDSALYLCASSPRTGKDTEAFFGQGTRLTVV.

The V gene is TRBV29-1, the J gene TRBJ1-1; 8 nucleotides agree with TRBD1. This CDR3 has 13 amino acids. Germline V CDR1 and CDR2: SQVTM, ANQGSEA. With V trimmed by 2 bases and J by 5 bases, 4 bases remained unmatched. CDR3 bases: TGCAGCGTTGAATACGGACAGGGTACTGAAGCTTTCTTT. Translated, it gives CSVEYGQGTEAFF. The complete variable domain, with remaining parts taken from reference TRBV29-1 and TRBJ1-1, reads SAVISQKPSRDICQRGTSLTIQCQVDSQVTMMFWYRQQPGQSLTLIATANQGSEATYESGFVIDKFPISRPNLTFSTLTVSNMSPEDSSIYLCSVEYGQGTEAFFGQGTRLTVV.

This clone was counted ten times or more. The chain employs TRBV18 and TRBJ2-5, with TRBD1 as a possible D gene (5 bases). The CDR3 runs to 14 residues. Looked up from germline, CDR1 is KGHSH and CDR2 is LQKENI. Trimming removed 4 bases at V and 7 bases at J, with 16 bases between. CDR3 in amino acids: CASSQDSRSGTQYF. CDR3 DNA: TGTGCCAGCTCACAAGACAGTAGATCAGGGACCCAGTACTTC.

This chain joins TRBV5-1 and TRBJ2-3; D gene ambiguous. This CDR3 is 14 amino acids long. Trimming pared 4 bases from V and 3 bases from J, leaving 12 bases between. Germline CDR1 SGHRS, CDR2 YFSETQ. CDR3 sequence reads: CASSVSVGTDTQYF. DNA of the CDR3: TGCGCCAGCAGCGTATCAGTCGGGACAGATACGCAGTATTTT. Complete variable domain (other parts from reference TRBV5-1 and TRBJ2-3): KAGVTQTPRYLIKTRGQQVTLSCSPISGHRSVSWYQQTPGQGLQFLFEYFSETQRNKGNFPGRFSGRQFSNSRSEMNVSTLELGDSALYLCASSVSVGTDTQYFGPGTRLTVL.

The chain employs TRBV11-2 and TRBJ1-2; D ambiguous. The CDR3 spans 14 residues. The germline gives CDR1 SGHAT, CDR2 FQNNGV. Deletions cut 0 bases from V and 5 bases from J, with 10 bases between. Here the CDR3 reads CASSLDLLGYGYTF. CDR3 bases: TGTGCCAGCAGCTTAGACCTCCTAGGATATGGCTACACCTTC.